This T cell receptor (beta chain) appears in the sequencing data of a study of shared clonotypes between healthy human individuals. Splitting of CD4+ cells produced CD45RA+ naive and CD45RA-negative memory subsets. Here immunoSEQ multiplex PCR was the method, and the copy in TCRdb shows in-frame clones only, minus some. The table has roughly 220,000 clones, 50% to 80% seen once; the top ten hold approximately 12%. The specimen was memory CD4+ T cells sorted from blood. Subset specified: CD45RA-negative fraction. The receptor comes from a man aged 30 to 45 in good health.

CDR3 protein: CASSPLGPGLSEQYF. The CDR3 DNA reads as TGTGCCAGCTCACCTTTGGGACCCGGTTTATCCGAGCAGTACTTC. V gene TRBV18 combines with J gene TRBJ2-7; D might be TRBD1 or TRBD2, each matching 5 bases. The CDR3 has 15 amino acids. The V gene's germline CDR1 is KGHSH and CDR2 LQKENI. V dropped 3 bases and J dropped 6 bases, with 18 bases sitting between them.